Listed here are 23 T cell receptor beta chains from one sample, sequenced in a study of blood T cell repertoires in COVID-19. Here immunoSEQ multiplex PCR was the method, and the copy in TCRdb shows in-frame clones only, minus some. This sample has 310,000 or so clones; 86% occur once, and the top ten carry approximately 2%. Sample: peripheral blood. Receptors were obtained from a woman in her thirties who had recovered from COVID-19.

This clone was seen only once. The V call is TRBV6-1, the J call TRBJ1-6, with TRBD1 as a possible D gene (6 bases). The CDR3 length is 18 residues. Germline CDR1 MNHNS, CDR2 SASEGT. Trimming removed 4 bases from V and 4 bases from J, with 20 bases in between. The CDR3 loop is CASSGQAYEEVYNSPLHF. Written as DNA, the CDR3 is TGTGCCAGCAGTGGACAGGCTTATGAGGAGGTTTATAATTCACCCCTCCACTTT.

The chain couples TRBV7-9 to TRBJ2-2; no reliable D call. Germline V lookup: CDR1 SEHNR, CDR2 FQNEAQ (reference sequence). This CDR3 spans 12 amino acids. Trimming removed 6 bases at V and 6 bases at J, with 8 bases between. DNA of the CDR3: TGTGCCAGCAGTTCTCTCCCCGGGGAGCTGTTTTTT. Encoded protein: CASSSLPGELFF.

This clone appeared a single time. The chain links TRBV28 to TRBJ2-1; TRBD2 matches at 8 bases. With V trimmed by 7 bases and J by 4 bases, 9 bases remained unmatched. There are 15 residues in the CDR3. Germline CDR1 and CDR2: MDHEN and SYDVKM. CDR3 protein: CASIDRLAQYNEQFF. CDR3 nucleotide sequence: TGTGCCAGCATTGATAGACTAGCGCAATACAATGAGCAGTTCTTC.

This chain joins TRBV2 and TRBJ1-5, with 7 positions matching TRBD1. From germline, CDR1 is SNHLY and CDR2 FYNNEI. J was trimmed by 7 bases and V by 5 bases; bases with no gene match: 8. The length of the CDR3 is 14 residues. CDR3: CASSSGTDVQPQHF. For the CDR3, the DNA is TGTGCCAGCAGTTCCGGGACAGACGTCCAGCCCCAGCATTTT.

The chain has TRBV21-1 and TRBJ2-3; the table's TRBD2 call for D was not verified on the DNA. TRBV21-1 is reported as a pseudogene. CDR3 length: 16 residues. CDR3 amino acids: CASSTRTSGSTDTQYF. In DNA, the CDR3 is TGTGCCAGCAGCACTCGGACTAGCGGTAGCACAGATACGCAGTATTTT.

The genes are TRBV11-2 and TRBJ1-2; 9 bases line up with TRBD1. The CDR3 has 16 residues. The germline gives CDR1 SGHAT, CDR2 FQNNGV. V shed 5 bases and J 3 bases; nucleotides not matched to a gene: 10. CDR3 nucleotides: TGTGCCAGCAGCGCAGGGACAGGGCCTTCCCACTATGGCTACACCTTC. Protein product: CASSAGTGPSHYGYTF.

The chain uses TRBV5-1 and TRBJ2-6, with D possibly TRBD2 on 5 matching bases. CDR1 is SGHRS, CDR2 YFSETQ, per germline. The germline V and J ends were trimmed by 7 bases and 3 bases, with 14 bases remaining between them. The CDR3 runs to 15 residues. This CDR3 reads CASQMDGVGANVLTF. CDR3 coding DNA: TGCGCCAGCCAAATGGACGGGGTTGGGGCCAACGTCCTGACTTTC.

The rearrangement uses TRBV20-1 and TRBJ2-7, with 8 bases lining up with TRBD2. With 3 bases clipped from V and 4 bases from J, the junction kept 11 bases outside the gene matches. Germline lookup yields CDR1 DFQATT and CDR2 SNEGSKA (reference sequence). The CDR3 contains 15 residues. The CDR3 reads CSASLPAGARYEQYF. CDR3 nucleotide sequence: TGCAGTGCTAGTCTCCCAGCGGGAGCGAGGTACGAGCAGTACTTC.

The chain uses TRBV5-6 and TRBJ1-2, with TRBD1 matching 7 bases. V gave up 4 bases and J gave up 3 bases; unmatched junction bases: 12. The CDR3 is 16 amino acids. Germline V gives CDR1 SGHDT, CDR2 YYEEEE. The CDR3 loop is CASSIPMTGPYYGYTF. CDR3 bases: TGTGCCAGCAGCATTCCGATGACAGGGCCCTACTATGGCTACACCTTC.

The V and J genes are TRBV27 and TRBJ2-3, with a possible D match to TRBD2 (6 bases). V lost 1 base to trimming and J lost 4 bases, with 9 bases between them. This CDR3 contains 14 residues. Germline V lookup: CDR1 MNHEY, CDR2 SMNVEV (reference sequence). CDR3 residues: CASSLWRGSDTQYF. The CDR3 DNA is TGTGCCAGCAGTTTATGGCGGGGCTCAGATACGCAGTATTTT.

CDR3 region: CASSPSTPRETQYF. CDR3 coding DNA: TGTGCCAGCTCACCGTCCACCCCCCGGGAGACCCAGTACTTC. The J gene is TRBJ2-5, the V gene TRBV18; unclear D gene. V was clipped by 3 bases and J by 5 bases, with 13 bases between them. CDR1 KGHSH and CDR2 LQKENI come from the germline V gene. The CDR3 sequence is 14 residues long.

Worth noting for this clone: This CDR3 is also generated by other DNA sequences in the sample. The chain is built from TRBV27 and TRBJ2-7, with 10 bases fitting TRBD2. The CDR3 spans 13 residues. The germline gives CDR1 MNHEY, CDR2 SMNVEV (reference sequence). Trimming cost V 5 bases and J 4 bases; bases outside gene matches: 2. The chain's CDR3 is CASSPSGSYEQYF. The CDR3, as DNA: TGTGCCAGCAGTCCTAGCGGGAGTTACGAGCAGTACTTC.

The genes are TRBV7-9 and TRBJ1-4; perhaps TRBD1 as D (5 bases). Looked up from germline, CDR1 is SEHNR and CDR2 is FQNEAQ (reference sequence). The CDR3 length is 18 residues. Trimming took off 3 bases at V and 9 bases at J, with 26 bases between the two ends. CDR3 amino acids: CASSLQGLSGSQRQKLFF. The CDR3 DNA reads TGTGCCAGCAGCTTGCAGGGACTGTCGGGCTCACAGAGGCAAAAACTGTTTTTT.

The V and J genes are TRBV2 and TRBJ1-2; D gene uncertain. Germline loops: CDR1 SNHLY, CDR2 FYNNEI. Trimming removed 3 bases at V and 4 bases at J, with 15 bases between. The CDR3 length is 15 residues. CDR3 region: CASSDPRGGLYGYTF. The CDR3 DNA reads as TGTGCCAGCAGTGACCCACGAGGAGGGCTCTATGGCTACACCTTC.

This chain links TRBV28 with TRBJ2-3; 8 bases agree with TRBD2. This CDR3 has 17 amino acids. The germline V gene encodes CDR1 MDHEN and CDR2 SYDVKM. V shed 6 bases, J shed 0 bases, and the junction held 11 bases outside the gene matches. In DNA, the CDR3 is TGTGCCAGCAGAGTCGTATATAGCGGGACTAGCACAGATACGCAGTATTTT. Translated, it gives CASRVVYSGTSTDTQYF.

This clone appeared once. V gene TRBV3-1 (or the pseudogene TRBV3-2) combines with J gene TRBJ1-2; unclear D gene. This CDR3 comprises 14 residues. Trimming took off 0 bases at V and 8 bases at J, with 13 bases between the two ends. Per germline, CDR1 LGHDT and CDR2 YNNKEL (reference sequence). CDR3 bases: TGTGCCAGCAGCCAAGAAAACCGGCGCAGGGGCTACACCTTC. It specifies CASSQENRRRGYTF.

This chain links TRBV6-2 or TRBV6-3 with TRBJ1-4, with 8 bases identical to TRBD1. Germline V gene sequence: CDR1 MNHEY, CDR2 SVGEGT. This CDR3 is built from 16 residues. J gave up 8 bases and V 2 bases, and 10 bases lay outside the gene matches. CDR3 region: CASSYPRQGLDEKLFF. Here the CDR3 DNA reads TGTGCCAGCAGTTACCCGCGACAGGGGTTGGACGAAAAACTGTTTTTT.

This clone was detected a few times. The V call is TRBV5-1, the J call TRBJ2-5; D gene ambiguous. Germline values: CDR1 SGHRS, CDR2 YFSETQ. The CDR3 runs 14 residues. Between the trimmed V and J ends, which lost 0 bases and 3 bases, there was a span of 9 bases. The CDR3 DNA is TGCGCCAGCAGCTTGGCCGAGCTAAAAGAGACCCAGTACTTC. Protein product: CASSLAELKETQYF.

V and J are TRBV5-1 and TRBJ2-1; 15 bases align to TRBD2. The CDR3 totals 17 residues. In germline, CDR1 is SGHRS, CDR2 YFSETQ. The trim removed 4 bases at V and 4 bases at J, leaving 6 bases unmatched. The DNA for the CDR3 is TGCGCCAGCAGCCTCGGGACTAGCGGGGGGTCTTACAATGAGCAGTTCTTC. Protein product: CASSLGTSGGSYNEQFF.

The rearrangement uses TRBV6-5 and TRBJ2-7; perhaps TRBD2 as D (5 bases). The germline CDR1 and CDR2 sequences are MNHEY and SVGAGI. The CDR3 length is 14 residues. V lost 2 bases and J lost 2, with 10 bases in between. The CDR3 loop is CASSYVSGTYEQYF. The DNA for the CDR3 is TGTGCCAGCAGTTACGTATCCGGGACCTACGAGCAGTACTTC.

Ten or more counts support this clone. The J gene is TRBJ2-1, the V gene TRBV6-1; 9 nucleotides align to TRBD2. CDR1 and CDR2 (germline): MNHNS, SASEGT. V trimming: 2 bases; J trimming: 4 bases; junction bases outside the gene matches: 3. This CDR3 contains 15 residues. The CDR3 DNA sequence: TGTGCCAGCAGTGAATCGGCGGGGGGGTACAATGAGCAGTTCTTC. This gives the protein CASSESAGGYNEQFF.

The V and J genes are TRBV29-1 and TRBJ1-3, with D unclear. Per the germline V gene, CDR1 is SQVTM and CDR2 is ANQGSEA. V lost 5 bases, J lost 2 bases, and 16 bases lay in between. CDR3 length: 15 residues. The CDR3 DNA reads as TGCAGCGTTCCCAGCGGGAAATCCCCTGGAAACACCATATATTTT. It encodes CSVPSGKSPGNTIYF.

The genes are TRBV29-1 and TRBJ2-1; 8 nucleotides agree with TRBD1. The CDR3 spans 13 residues. Trimming removed 6 bases from V and 0 bases from J; junction bases left unmatched: 1. The germline gives CDR1 SQVTM, CDR2 ANQGSEA. CDR3 protein: CSVTGGSYNEQFF. Written as DNA, the CDR3 is TGCAGCGTCACAGGGGGCTCCTACAATGAGCAGTTCTTC.